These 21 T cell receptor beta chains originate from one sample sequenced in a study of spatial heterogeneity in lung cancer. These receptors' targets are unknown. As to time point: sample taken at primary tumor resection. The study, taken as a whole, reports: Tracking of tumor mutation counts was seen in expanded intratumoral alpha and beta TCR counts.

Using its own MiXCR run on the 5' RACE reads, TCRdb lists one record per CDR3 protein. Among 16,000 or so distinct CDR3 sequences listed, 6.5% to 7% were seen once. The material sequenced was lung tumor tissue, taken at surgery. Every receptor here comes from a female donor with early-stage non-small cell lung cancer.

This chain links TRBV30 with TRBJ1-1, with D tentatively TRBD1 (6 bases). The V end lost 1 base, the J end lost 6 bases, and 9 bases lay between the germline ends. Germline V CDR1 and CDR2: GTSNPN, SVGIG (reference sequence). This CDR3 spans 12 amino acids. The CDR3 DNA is TGTGCCTGGAGTGAGGACAGCGCTGAAGCTTTCTTT. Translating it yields CAWSEDSAEAFF.

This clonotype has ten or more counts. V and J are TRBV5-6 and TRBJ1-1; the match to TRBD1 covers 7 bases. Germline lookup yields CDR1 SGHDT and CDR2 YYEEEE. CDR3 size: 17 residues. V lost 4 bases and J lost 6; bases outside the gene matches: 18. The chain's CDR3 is CASSRRLNRGGVAEAFF. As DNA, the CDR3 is TGTGCCAGCAGCCGAAGACTAAACAGGGGCGGGGTGGCTGAAGCTTTCTTT.

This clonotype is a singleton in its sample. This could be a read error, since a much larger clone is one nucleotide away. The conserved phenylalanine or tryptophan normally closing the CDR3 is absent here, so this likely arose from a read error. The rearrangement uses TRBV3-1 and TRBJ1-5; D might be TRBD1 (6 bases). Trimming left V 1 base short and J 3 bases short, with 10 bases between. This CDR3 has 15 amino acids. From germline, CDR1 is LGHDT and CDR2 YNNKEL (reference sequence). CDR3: CASSQVRDTNQPQHL. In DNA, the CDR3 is TGTGCCAGCAGCCAAGTCCGGGACACCAATCAGCCCCAGCATCTT.

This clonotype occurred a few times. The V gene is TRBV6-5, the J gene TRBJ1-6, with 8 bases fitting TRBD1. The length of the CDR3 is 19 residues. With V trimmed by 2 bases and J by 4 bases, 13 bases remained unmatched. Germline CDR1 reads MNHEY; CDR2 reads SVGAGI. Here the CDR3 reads CASSYKGTGNTAYNSPLHF. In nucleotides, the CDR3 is TGTGCCAGCAGTTACAAAGGGACAGGCAACACAGCGTATAATTCACCCCTCCACTTT.

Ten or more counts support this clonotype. In nucleotides, the CDR3 is TGTGCCAGCAGTGAGCAGACAGGGAATCCTAGCACAGATACGCAGTATTTT. Its protein is CASSEQTGNPSTDTQYF. The chain links TRBV12-3 or TRBV12-4 to TRBJ2-3; 7 bases fit TRBD1. The V gene end was trimmed by 5 bases and the J gene end by 0 bases; junction bases not matched to a gene: 11. The CDR3 consists of 17 residues.

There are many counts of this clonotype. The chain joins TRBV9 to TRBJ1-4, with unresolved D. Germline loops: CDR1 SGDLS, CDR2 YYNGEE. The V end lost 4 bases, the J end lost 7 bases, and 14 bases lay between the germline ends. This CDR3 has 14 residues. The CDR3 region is CASSLMGLGEKLFF. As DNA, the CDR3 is TGTGCCAGCAGCTTGATGGGGTTGGGTGAAAAACTGTTTTTT. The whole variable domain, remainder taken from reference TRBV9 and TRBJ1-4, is DSGVTQTPKHLITATGQRVTLRCSPRSGDLSVYWYQQSLDQGLQFLIQYYNGEERAKGNILERFSAQQFPDLHSELNLSSLELGDSALYFCASSLMGLGEKLFFGSGTQLSVL.

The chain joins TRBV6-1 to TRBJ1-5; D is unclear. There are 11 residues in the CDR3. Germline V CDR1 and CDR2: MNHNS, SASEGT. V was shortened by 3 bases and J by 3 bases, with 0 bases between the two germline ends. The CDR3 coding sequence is TGTGCCAGCAGTGACAATCAGCCCCAGCATTTT. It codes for CASSDNQPQHF.

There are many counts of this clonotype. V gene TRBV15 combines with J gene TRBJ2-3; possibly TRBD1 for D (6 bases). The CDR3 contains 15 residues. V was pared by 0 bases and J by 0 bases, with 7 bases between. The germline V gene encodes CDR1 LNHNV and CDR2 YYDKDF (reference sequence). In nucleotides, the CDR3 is TGTGCCACCAGCAGAGATGGGGGCAGCACAGATACGCAGTATTTT. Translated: CATSRDGGSTDTQYF. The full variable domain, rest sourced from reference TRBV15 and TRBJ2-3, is DAMVIQNPRYQVTQFGKPVTLSCSQTLNHNVMYWYQQKSSQAPKLLFHYYDKDFNNEADTPDNFQSRRPNTSFCFLDIRSPGLGDTAMYLCATSRDGGSTDTQYFGPGTRLTVL.

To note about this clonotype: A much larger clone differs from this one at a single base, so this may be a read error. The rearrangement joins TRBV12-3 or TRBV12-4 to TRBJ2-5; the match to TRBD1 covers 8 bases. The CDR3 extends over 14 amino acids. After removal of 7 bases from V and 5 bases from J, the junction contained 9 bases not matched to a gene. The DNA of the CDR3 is TGTGCCAGCACCGCGGACAGGGTGAGCGAGACCCAGTACTTC. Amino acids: CASTADRVSETQYF.

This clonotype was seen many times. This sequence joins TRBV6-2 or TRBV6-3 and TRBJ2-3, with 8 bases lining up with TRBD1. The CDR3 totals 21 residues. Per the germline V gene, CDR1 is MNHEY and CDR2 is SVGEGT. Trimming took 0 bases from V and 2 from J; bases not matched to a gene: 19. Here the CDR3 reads CASSYSSFQGANRGNTDTQYF. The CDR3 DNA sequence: TGTGCCAGCAGTTACTCGAGTTTCCAGGGGGCCAACCGTGGTAACACAGATACGCAGTATTTT.

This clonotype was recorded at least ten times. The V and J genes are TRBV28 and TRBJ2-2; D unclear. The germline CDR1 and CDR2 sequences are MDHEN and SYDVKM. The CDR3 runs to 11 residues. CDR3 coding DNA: TGTGCGGGTGGGGTCACCGGGGAGCTGTTTTTT. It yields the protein CAGGVTGELFF. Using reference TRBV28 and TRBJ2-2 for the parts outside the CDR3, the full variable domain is DVKVTQSSRYLVKRTGEKVFLECVQDMDHENMFWYRQDPGLGLRLIYFSYDVKMKEKGDIPEGYSVSREKKERFSLILESASTNQTSMYLCAGGVTGELFFGEGSRLTVL.

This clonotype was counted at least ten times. As DNA, the CDR3 is TGTGTGACAAGGGGAGGTAGCAATCAGCCCCAGCATTTT. This gives the protein CVTRGGSNQPQHF. J is TRBJ1-5 and V is TRBV6-5; D might be TRBD1 (5 bases). The CDR3 spans 13 residues. Germline V lookup: CDR1 MNHEY, CDR2 SVGAGI.

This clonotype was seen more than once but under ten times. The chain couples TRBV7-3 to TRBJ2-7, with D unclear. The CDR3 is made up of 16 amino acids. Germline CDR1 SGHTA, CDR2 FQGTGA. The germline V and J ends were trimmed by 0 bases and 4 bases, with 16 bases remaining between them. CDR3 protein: CASSLTPRAPFYEQYF. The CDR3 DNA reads TGTGCCAGCAGCTTAACACCCCGGGCACCCTTTTACGAGCAGTACTTC.

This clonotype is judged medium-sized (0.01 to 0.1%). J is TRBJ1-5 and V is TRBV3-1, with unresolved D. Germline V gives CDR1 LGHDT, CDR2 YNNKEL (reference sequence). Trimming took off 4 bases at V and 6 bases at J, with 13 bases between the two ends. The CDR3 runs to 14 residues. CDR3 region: CASSLLGSSQPQHF. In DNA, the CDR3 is TGTGCCAGCAGCCTTCTCGGTTCGAGTCAGCCCCAGCATTTT.

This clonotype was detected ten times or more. CDR3 sequence: CASSPVGTNTGELFF. CDR3 bases: TGTGCCAGCAGCCCCGTGGGGACGAACACCGGGGAGCTGTTTTTT. V is TRBV9 and J is TRBJ2-2; D gene unclear. The CDR3 contains 15 residues. The V and J ends lost 4 bases and 0 bases respectively, with 10 bases between them. Germline V gene sequence: CDR1 SGDLS, CDR2 YYNGEE.

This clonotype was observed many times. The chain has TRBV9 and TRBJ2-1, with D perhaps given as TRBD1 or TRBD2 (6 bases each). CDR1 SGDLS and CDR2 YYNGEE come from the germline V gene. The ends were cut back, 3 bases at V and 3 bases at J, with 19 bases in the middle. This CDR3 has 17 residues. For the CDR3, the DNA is TGTGCCAGCAGCGCGGGTAGGAGGGGGGCTTTCTACAATGAGCAGTTCTTC. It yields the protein CASSAGRRGAFYNEQFF.

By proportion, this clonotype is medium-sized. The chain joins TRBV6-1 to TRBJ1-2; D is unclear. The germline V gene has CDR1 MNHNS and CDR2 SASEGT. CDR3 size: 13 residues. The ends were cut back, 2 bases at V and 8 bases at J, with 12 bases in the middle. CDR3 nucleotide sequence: TGTGCCAGCAGTGAATCCGTAAATCGGGGCTACACCTTC. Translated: CASSESVNRGYTF.

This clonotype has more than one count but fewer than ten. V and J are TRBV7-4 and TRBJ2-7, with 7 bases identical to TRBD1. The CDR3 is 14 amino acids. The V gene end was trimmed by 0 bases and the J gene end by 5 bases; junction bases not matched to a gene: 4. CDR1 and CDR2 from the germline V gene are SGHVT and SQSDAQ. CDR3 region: CASSLARQGDEQYF. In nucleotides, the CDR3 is TGTGCCAGCAGCTTAGCACGTCAGGGGGACGAGCAGTACTTC. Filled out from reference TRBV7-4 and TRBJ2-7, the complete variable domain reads GAGVSQSPRYKVAKRGRDVALRCDSISGHVTLYWYRQTLGQGSEVLTYSQSDAQRDKSGRPSGRFSAERPERSVSTLKIQRTEQGDSAVYLCASSLARQGDEQYFGPGTRLTVT.

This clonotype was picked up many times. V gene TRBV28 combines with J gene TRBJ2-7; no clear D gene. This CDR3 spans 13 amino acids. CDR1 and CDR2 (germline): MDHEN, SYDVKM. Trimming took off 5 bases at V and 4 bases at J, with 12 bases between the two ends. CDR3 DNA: TGTGCCAGCAGTCCACCCCCCATTTACGAGCAGTACTTC. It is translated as CASSPPPIYEQYF.

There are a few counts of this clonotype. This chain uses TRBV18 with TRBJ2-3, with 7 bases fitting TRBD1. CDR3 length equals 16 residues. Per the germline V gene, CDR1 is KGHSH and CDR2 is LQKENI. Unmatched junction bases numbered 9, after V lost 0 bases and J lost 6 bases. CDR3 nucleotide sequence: TGTGCCAGCTCACCACCGGGGAGACAGGGTCGGGATACGCAGTATTTT. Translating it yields CASSPPGRQGRDTQYF.

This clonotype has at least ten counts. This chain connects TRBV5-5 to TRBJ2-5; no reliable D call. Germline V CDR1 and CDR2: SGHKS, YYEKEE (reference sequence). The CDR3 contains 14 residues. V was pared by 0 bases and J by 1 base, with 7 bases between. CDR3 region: CASSLEGSQETQYF. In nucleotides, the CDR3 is TGTGCCAGCAGCTTGGAGGGAAGCCAAGAGACCCAGTACTTC.